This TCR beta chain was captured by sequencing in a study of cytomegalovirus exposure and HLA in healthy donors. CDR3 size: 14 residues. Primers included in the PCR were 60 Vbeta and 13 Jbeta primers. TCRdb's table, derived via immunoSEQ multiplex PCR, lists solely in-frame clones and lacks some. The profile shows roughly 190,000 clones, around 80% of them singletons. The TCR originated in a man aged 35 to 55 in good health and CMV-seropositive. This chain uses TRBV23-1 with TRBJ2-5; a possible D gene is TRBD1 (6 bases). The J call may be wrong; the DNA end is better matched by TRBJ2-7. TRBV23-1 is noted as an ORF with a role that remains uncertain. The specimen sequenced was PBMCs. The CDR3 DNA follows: TGCGCCAGCAGTCTACAGGGCCCCCCCTACGAGCAGTACTTC. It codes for CASSLQGPPYEQYF.